This TCR beta chain was sequenced in a study of T cell repertoires in cytomegalovirus infection. Across the whole study: Indicated by public TCR beta signatures were CMV infection and matching HLA type.

TCRdb itself ran the reads through MiXCR, one entry per CDR3 protein. The repertoire holds around 530,000 distinct CDR3 sequences, approximately 15% seen once, with roughly a quarter in the top ten. This clonotype was detected only a few times. What it binds is unknown. The length of the CDR3 is 15 residues. Trimming removed 3 bases from V and 3 bases from J, with 15 bases in between. Per germline, CDR1 SGDLS and CDR2 YYNGEE. Study results and limitations: Summed frequency of public TCR beta families distinguished CMV carriers with the relevant HLA.

The chain joins TRBV9 to TRBJ1-1; weak D call: TRBD1 (6 bases). The origin of this receptor is a human donor in good health (CMV status not recorded). Some clones in this sample may be carry-over from other donors' samples. The sample taken for sequencing was CD8+ T cells from PBMCs. The CDR3 DNA sequence: TGTGCCAGCAGCGCCGGGGAGGGGGGCCACACTGAAGCTTTCTTT. This codes for CASSAGEGGHTEAFF.